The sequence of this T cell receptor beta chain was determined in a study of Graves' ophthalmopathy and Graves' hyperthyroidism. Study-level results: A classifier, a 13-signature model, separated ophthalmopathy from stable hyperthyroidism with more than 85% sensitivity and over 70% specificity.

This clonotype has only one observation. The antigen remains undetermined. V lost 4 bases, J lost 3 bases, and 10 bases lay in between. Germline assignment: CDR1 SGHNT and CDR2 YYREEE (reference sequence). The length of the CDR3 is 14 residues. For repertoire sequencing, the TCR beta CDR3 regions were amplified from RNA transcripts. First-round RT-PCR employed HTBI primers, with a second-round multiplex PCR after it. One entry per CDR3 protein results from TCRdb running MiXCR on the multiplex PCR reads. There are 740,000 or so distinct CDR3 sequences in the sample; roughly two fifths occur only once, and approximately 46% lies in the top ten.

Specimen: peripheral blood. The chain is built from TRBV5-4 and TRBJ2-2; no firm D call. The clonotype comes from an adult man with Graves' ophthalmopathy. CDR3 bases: TGTGCCAGCAGCATGGAACCCCACACCGGGGAGCTGTTTTTT. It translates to CASSMEPHTGELFF.